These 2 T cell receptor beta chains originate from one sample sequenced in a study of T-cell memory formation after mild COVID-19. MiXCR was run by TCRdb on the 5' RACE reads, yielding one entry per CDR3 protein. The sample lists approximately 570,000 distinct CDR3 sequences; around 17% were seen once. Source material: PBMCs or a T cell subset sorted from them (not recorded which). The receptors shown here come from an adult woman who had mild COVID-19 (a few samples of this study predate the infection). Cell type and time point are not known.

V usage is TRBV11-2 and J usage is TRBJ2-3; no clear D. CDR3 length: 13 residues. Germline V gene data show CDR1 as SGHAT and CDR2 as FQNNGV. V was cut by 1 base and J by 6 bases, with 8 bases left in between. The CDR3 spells CASSLGRWDTQYF. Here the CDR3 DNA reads TGTGCCAGCAGCTTAGGACGGTGGGATACGCAGTATTTT.

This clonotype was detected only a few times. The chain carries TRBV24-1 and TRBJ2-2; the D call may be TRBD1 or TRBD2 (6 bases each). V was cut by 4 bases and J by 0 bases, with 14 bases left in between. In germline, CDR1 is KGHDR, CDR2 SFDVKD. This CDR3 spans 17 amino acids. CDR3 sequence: CATSDSTGTANTGELFF. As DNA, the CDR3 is TGTGCCACCAGTGACTCTACAGGGACTGCGAACACCGGGGAGCTGTTTTTT.